These 20 T cell receptor beta chains originate from one sample sequenced in a study of cytomegalovirus exposure and HLA in healthy donors. The study ran its PCR with 60 Vbeta and 13 Jbeta primers. TCRdb's copy holds only in-frame clones and misses some; the assay was immunoSEQ multiplex PCR. The repertoire holds roughly 180,000 clones, with 79% as singletons. The source material was PBMCs. The source is a girl aged 5-17 years in good health and CMV-seropositive.

The chain has TRBV15 and TRBJ1-5; D call uncertain. The CDR3 runs 15 residues. Trimming pared 0 bases from V and 6 bases from J, leaving 12 bases between. Germline-derived CDR1 and CDR2 are LNHNV and YYDKDF (reference sequence). In DNA form, the CDR3 reads TGTGCCACCAGCAGAGATGAGCGGTGGGGTCAGCCCCAGCATTTT. It codes for CATSRDERWGQPQHF.

CDR3 bases: TGCGCCAGCAGCCAACCCCGCGAGGGCATAAATGAAAAACTGTTTTTT. Protein sequence: CASSQPREGINEKLFF. J is TRBJ1-4 and V is TRBV4-1; D gene unclear. The V gene lost 2 bases and the J gene lost 5 bases, with 15 bases spanning the gap. The CDR3 contains 16 residues. Germline V gives CDR1 MGHRA, CDR2 YSYEKL.

The gene calls are TRBV2 and TRBJ2-7, with a weak D call TRBD1 (6 bases). This CDR3 has 14 amino acids. V shed 6 bases and J shed 3 bases, with 15 bases lying between them. CDR1 SNHLY and CDR2 FYNNEI come from the germline V gene. The CDR3 spells CASRETGGSYEQYF. In DNA, the CDR3 is TGTGCCAGCAGGGAGACAGGAGGTAGCTACGAGCAGTACTTC.

The chain couples TRBV2 to TRBJ1-5; D perhaps matches TRBD1 (6 bases). V was trimmed by 6 bases and J by 6 bases, leaving 18 bases between them. Germline CDR1 and CDR2: SNHLY and FYNNEI. CDR3 size: 15 residues. CDR3 region: CASRGGAGRGQPQHF. The CDR3 DNA sequence: TGTGCCAGCAGGGGGGGGGCAGGGAGAGGTCAGCCCCAGCATTTT.

The chain has TRBV6-1 and TRBJ1-2; 8 positions agree with TRBD1. This CDR3 spans 15 amino acids. The V gene's germline CDR1 is MNHNS and CDR2 SASEGT. J lost 6 bases, V lost 1 base, and 7 bases had no gene match. The CDR3 nucleotides read TGTGCCAGCAGTGAAGGGGACAGGAGCCTAGATGGCTACACCTTC. It encodes CASSEGDRSLDGYTF.

This chain connects TRBV9 to TRBJ2-2; D possibly corresponds to TRBD2 (6 bases). V gave up 4 bases and J gave up 5 bases, with 12 bases separating them. Germline values: CDR1 SGDLS, CDR2 YYNGEE. CDR3 length: 14 amino acids. CDR3 in amino acids: CASSSPEGTGELFF. DNA for the CDR3: TGTGCCAGCAGCTCCCCGGAGGGGACCGGGGAGCTGTTTTTT.

In its sample, this clone was seen once. The V call is TRBV10-1, the J call TRBJ2-1; TRBD1 agrees at 9 bases. V shed 3 bases, J shed 7 bases, and the junction held 7 bases outside the gene matches. The CDR3 sequence is 15 residues long. Per germline, CDR1 WNHNN and CDR2 SYGVQD (reference sequence). Written as DNA, the CDR3 is TGCGCCAGCAGTGACCCCGGGACAGGGAGAAATGAGCAGTTCTTC. Translation gives CASSDPGTGRNEQFF.

Only one count was recorded for this clone. The V and J genes are TRBV7-9 and TRBJ1-1; D is ambiguous. There are 15 residues in the CDR3. CDR1 and CDR2 (germline): SEHNR, FQNEAQ (reference sequence). The V end lost 0 bases, the J end lost 0 bases, and 8 bases lay between the germline ends. The CDR3 nucleotides are TGTGCCAGCAGCTTAGCGGAGATAATGAACACTGAAGCTTTCTTT. This gives the protein CASSLAEIMNTEAFF.

CDR3 sequence (DNA): TGTGCCAGCATTCTGGCGGAGGGTAGCACTGAAGCTTTCTTT. As protein: CASILAEGSTEAFF. The chain joins TRBV6-1 to TRBJ1-1; no clear D. CDR1 MNHNS and CDR2 SASEGT come from the germline V gene. Trimming removed 7 bases at V and 4 bases at J, with 16 bases between. The CDR3 totals 14 residues.

The J gene is TRBJ2-2, the V gene TRBV10-1, with 9 bases that match TRBD1. CDR3 length: 15 amino acids. V dropped 2 bases and J dropped 3; count of bases not matched to a gene: 1. Germline values: CDR1 WNHNN, CDR2 SYGVQD (reference sequence). DNA for the CDR3: TGCGCCAGCAGTGAGGGGGACAGGGACACCGGGGAGCTGTTTTTT. Translating it yields CASSEGDRDTGELFF.

The chain recombines TRBV29-1 with TRBJ2-5; 7 bases are shared with TRBD1. From germline, CDR1 is SQVTM and CDR2 ANQGSEA. Trimming at V came to 7 bases and at J to 1 base, leaving 3 bases not matched to a gene. The CDR3 has 12 amino acids. CDR3 in amino acids: CSGYRGQETQYF. The CDR3 DNA reads TGCAGCGGATACAGGGGCCAAGAGACCCAGTACTTC.

The rearrangement joins TRBV27 to TRBJ2-5; maybe TRBD1 (6 bases). V lost 0 bases and J 8 bases, leaving 16 bases between the germline ends. This CDR3 is 15 amino acids long. Germline loops: CDR1 MNHEY, CDR2 SMNVEV (reference sequence). The CDR3 DNA reads TGTGCCAGCAGTTTATCCCGGGACACGGCTCTCACCCAGTACTTC. Amino acids: CASSLSRDTALTQYF.

The gene calls are TRBV5-6 and TRBJ2-7; 8 positions agree with TRBD1. The germline gives CDR1 SGHDT, CDR2 YYEEEE. The trim removed 6 bases at V and 5 bases at J, leaving 10 bases unmatched. The CDR3 is 14 residues long. The CDR3 DNA is TGTGCCAGCATCCCGGGACAGGCATTCCACGAGCAGTACTTC. The encoded protein is CASIPGQAFHEQYF. Full variable domain (outside the CDR3, taken from reference TRBV5-6 and TRBJ2-7): DAGVTQSPTHLIKTRGQQVTLRCSPKSGHDTVSWYQQALGQGPQFIFQYYEEEERQRGNFPDRFSGHQFPNYSSELNVNALLLGDSALYLCASIPGQAFHEQYFGPGTRLTVT.

V gene TRBV18 combines with J gene TRBJ2-6, with TRBD1 identical over 7 bases. In germline, CDR1 is KGHSH, CDR2 LQKENI. V dropped 6 bases and J dropped 2; count of bases not matched to a gene: 4. This CDR3 is built from 15 residues. This CDR3 reads CASSPTGTGANVLTF. Here the CDR3 DNA reads TGTGCCAGCTCCCCGACAGGGACTGGGGCCAACGTCCTGACTTTC.

The V and J genes are TRBV15 and TRBJ1-2; D is undetermined. Trimming took 0 bases from V and 4 from J, leaving 6 bases between them. CDR1 and CDR2 (germline): LNHNV, YYDKDF (reference sequence). The CDR3 covers 13 residues. CDR3: CATSRDSRYGYTF. The CDR3 coding sequence is TGTGCCACCAGCAGAGATTCTCGCTATGGCTACACCTTC.

The CDR3: CASSLAGGKDEQYF. CDR3 sequence (DNA): TGCGCCAGCAGCTTGGCAGGGGGGAAGGACGAGCAGTACTTC. J is TRBJ2-7 and V is TRBV5-1, with D maybe TRBD1 (7 bases). CDR3 length equals 14 residues. Germline CDR1 and CDR2: SGHRS and YFSETQ. V lost 0 bases, J lost 5 bases, and 12 bases lay in between.

This chain connects TRBV19 to TRBJ2-3, with 13 bases lining up with TRBD2. V lost 7 bases, J lost 2 bases, and 6 bases stayed unmatched. Germline CDR1 is LNHDA and CDR2 is SQIVND (reference sequence). The CDR3 contains 16 residues. CDR3 sequence reads: CASTNGLAGDTDTQYF. Here the CDR3 DNA reads TGTGCCAGTACCAACGGACTAGCGGGGGACACAGATACGCAGTATTTT.

The V call is TRBV19, the J call TRBJ2-2; 12 bases align to TRBD1. Per the germline V gene, CDR1 is LNHDA and CDR2 is SQIVND (reference sequence). The CDR3 contains 17 residues. V gave up 7 bases and J gave up 6 bases; unmatched junction bases: 12. The CDR3 loop reads CASTDLGGDRGPGELFF. Written as DNA, the CDR3 is TGTGCCAGTACCGACCTGGGGGGGGACAGGGGGCCCGGGGAGCTGTTTTTT.

The V gene is TRBV11-2, the J gene TRBJ2-5; no definite D call. Germline CDR1 and CDR2: SGHAT and FQNNGV. The CDR3 length is 12 residues. Trimming stripped 4 bases from V and 9 bases from J, with 12 bases between. The CDR3 here is CASSSQRSSQYF. CDR3 nucleotide sequence: TGTGCCAGCAGCTCCCAGCGTTCGTCCCAGTACTTC.

V and J are TRBV6-5 and TRBJ2-7, with 7 bases that match TRBD1. V gave up 4 bases and J gave up 5 bases; unmatched junction bases: 11. CDR1 MNHEY and CDR2 SVGAGI come from the germline V gene. The CDR3 runs to 15 residues. CDR3 nucleotides: TGTGCCAGCAGTTTCTTACCCTCGACAGGGAACGAGCAGTACTTC. Its translation: CASSFLPSTGNEQYF.